Below, 20 T cell receptor beta chains from the same sample are listed, as sequenced in a study of cytomegalovirus exposure and HLA in healthy donors. The PCR had 60 Vbeta and 13 Jbeta primers. Sequenced by immunoSEQ multiplex PCR; TCRdb stores in-frame clones only, minus some. The top ten clones hold 1.3% of a sample with approximately 130,000 clones, over 70% of them seen once. Sequenced sample: PBMCs. The receptors originated from a woman aged 40 to 55 in good health and CMV-seronegative.

V is TRBV11-1 and J is TRBJ2-7; D gene ambiguous. Germline V gene data show CDR1 as SGHAT and CDR2 as FQDESV (reference sequence). The ends were cut back, 2 bases at V and 1 base at J, with 9 bases in the middle. The CDR3 consists of 14 residues. CDR3 in amino acids: CASSLPFRSYEQYF. The CDR3 DNA reads TGTGCCAGCAGCTTACCCTTCAGGTCCTACGAGCAGTACTTC.

The rearrangement uses TRBV2 and TRBJ2-3; maybe TRBD2 (7 bases). CDR1 SNHLY and CDR2 FYNNEI come from the germline V gene. The CDR3 covers 15 residues. V gave up 7 bases and J gave up 2 bases, with 16 bases separating them. This CDR3 reads CASTLGGAHTDTQYF. The DNA for the CDR3 is TGTGCCAGCACCCTGGGGGGGGCCCACACAGATACGCAGTATTTT.

The sample holds one count of this clone. The V call is TRBV18, the J call TRBJ1-4, with D perhaps matching TRBD1 (6 bases). V lost 0 bases and J lost 7, with 18 bases in between. Looked up from germline, CDR1 is KGHSH and CDR2 is LQKENI. The CDR3 spans 17 residues. The CDR3 sequence: CASSPPVAGARVEKLFF. CDR3 coding DNA: TGTGCCAGCTCACCACCGGTCGCAGGGGCGCGGGTTGAAAAACTGTTTTTT. Supplemented by reference TRBV18 and TRBJ1-4, the full variable domain reads NAGVMQNPRHLVRRRGQEARLRCSPMKGHSHVYWYRQLPEEGLKFMVYLQKENIIDESGMPKERFSAEFPKEGPSILRIQQVVRGDSAAYFCASSPPVAGARVEKLFFGSGTQLSVL.

This CDR3 is CASSELGDSLNTDTQYF. CDR3 nucleotides: TGTGCCAGCAGTGAATTGGGGGACTCCTTAAACACAGATACGCAGTATTTT. The chain combines TRBV25-1 with TRBJ2-3; perhaps TRBD2 as D (6 bases). V was cut by 1 base and J by 2 bases, with 16 bases left in between. The germline V gene encodes CDR1 MGHDK and CDR2 SYGVNS. The CDR3 sequence is 17 residues long.

The CDR3 here is CASSLSLGRRGSGELFF. For the CDR3, the DNA is TGCGCCAGCAGCTTGAGTCTCGGGCGCAGGGGGTCCGGGGAGCTGTTTTTT. V gene TRBV5-1 combines with J gene TRBJ2-2; TRBD1 matches 7 bases. Germline lookup yields CDR1 SGHRS and CDR2 YFSETQ. This CDR3 is built from 17 residues. Germline trimming cut 1 base from V and 6 bases from J; bases unmatched to any gene: 12.

The CDR3 is CASSVEYDRGKRTEAFF. The DNA of the CDR3 is TGTGCCAGCAGCGTAGAGTATGACAGGGGGAAGCGGACTGAAGCTTTCTTT. This sequence joins TRBV9 and TRBJ1-1; 9 nucleotides match TRBD1. The length of the CDR3 is 17 residues. The V gene's germline CDR1 is SGDLS and CDR2 YYNGEE. Trimming at V came to 0 bases and at J to 5 bases, leaving 11 bases not matched to a gene.

At least ten counts were recorded for this clone. V is TRBV25-1 and J is TRBJ1-6; a weak D match, TRBD1 (6 bases). The CDR3 is 15 residues long. V was pared by 2 bases and J by 9 bases, with 14 bases between. Per germline, CDR1 MGHDK and CDR2 SYGVNS. In nucleotides, the CDR3 is TGTGCCAGCAGTGAAGGGGGCAGGGTATCTTCACCCCTCCACTTT. Its translation is CASSEGGRVSSPLHF. Full variable domain (remainder filled in from reference TRBV25-1 and TRBJ1-6): EADIYQTPRYLVIGTGKKITLECSQTMGHDKMYWYQQDPGMELHLIHYSYGVNSTEKGDLSSESTVSRIRTEHFPLTLESARPSHTSQYLCASSEGGRVSSPLHFGNGTRLTVT.

The CDR3 nucleotides are TGCGCCAGCAGCTGGGGACAGGGTAATTCACCCCTCCACTTT. This gives the protein CASSWGQGNSPLHF. The chain has TRBV5-1 and TRBJ1-6, with 9 bases identical to TRBD1. J lost 6 bases, V lost 3 bases, and 1 base had no gene match. CDR1 is SGHRS, CDR2 YFSETQ, per germline. This CDR3 is built from 14 residues.

The V and J genes are TRBV2 and TRBJ2-6, with 8 nucleotides matching TRBD1. Germline V gene lookup returns CDR1 SNHLY and CDR2 FYNNEI. Trimming cost V 11 bases and J 4 bases; bases outside gene matches: 7. The CDR3 is 14 amino acids. The CDR3 sequence is CAGSRGLGANVLTF. The CDR3 DNA follows: TGTGCCGGTTCCAGGGGGCTGGGGGCCAACGTCCTGACTTTC.

CDR3 in DNA: TGTGCCAGCAGGCCAACTAGCGGGGGAACTTGGGAGCAGTTCTTC. It specifies CASRPTSGGTWEQFF. J is TRBJ2-1 and V is TRBV2; 11 bases map to TRBD2. After removal of 6 bases from V and 10 bases from J, the junction contained 11 bases not matched to a gene. CDR1 is SNHLY, CDR2 FYNNEI, per germline. This CDR3 contains 15 residues. The full variable domain, with the rest looked up from reference TRBV2 and TRBJ2-1, is EPEVTQTPSHQVTQMGQEVILRCVPISNHLYFYWYRQILGQKVEFLVSFYNNEISEKSEIFDDQFSVERPDGSNFTLKIRSTKLEDSAMYFCASRPTSGGTWEQFFGPGTRLTVL.

This clone was detected a few times. CDR3 protein: CSASNNYGYTF. The CDR3 nucleotides are TGCAGTGCTAGTAATAACTATGGCTACACCTTC. The rearrangement joins TRBV20-1 to TRBJ1-2, with no clear D. V was pared by 3 bases and J by 1 base, with 3 bases between. Per the germline V gene, CDR1 is DFQATT and CDR2 is SNEGSKA (reference sequence). The CDR3 has 11 amino acids.

The chain uses TRBV10-3 and TRBJ1-1; D might be TRBD1 (6 bases). The CDR3 totals 14 residues. Germline CDR1 reads ENHRY; CDR2 reads SYGVKD. V was shortened by 6 bases and J by 6 bases, with 17 bases between the two germline ends. CDR3 bases: TGTGCCATCAGACAGACCACAGGGAATTCTGAAGCTTTCTTT. Translation: CAIRQTTGNSEAFF.

In this sample, this clone turned up a few times. CDR3 nucleotide sequence: TGTGCCAGCAGCTTCAGGGGAAACTATGGCTACACCTTC. It specifies CASSFRGNYGYTF. The chain links TRBV7-9 to TRBJ1-2; TRBD1 is a possible D gene (6 bases). Germline CDR1 reads SEHNR; CDR2 reads FQNEAQ (reference sequence). This CDR3 contains 13 residues. V was trimmed by 3 bases and J by 2 bases, leaving 7 bases between them. Drawing the rest from reference TRBV7-9 and TRBJ1-2, the complete variable domain is DTGVSQNPRHKITKRGQNVTFRCDPISEHNRLYWYRQTLGQGPEFLTYFQNEAQLEKSRLLSDRFSAERPKGSFSTLEIQRTEQGDSAMYLCASSFRGNYGYTFGSGTRLTVV.

The rearrangement links TRBV10-3 to TRBJ2-3, with D tentatively TRBD2 (6 bases). The CDR3 has 14 amino acids. CDR1 ENHRY and CDR2 SYGVKD come from the germline V gene. V gave up 3 bases and J gave up 1 base, with 8 bases separating them. CDR3 in amino acids: CAISDQRGTDTQYF. CDR3 coding DNA: TGTGCCATCAGTGATCAGCGGGGCACAGATACGCAGTATTTT.

The J gene is TRBJ1-5, the V gene TRBV9; TRBD1 might be the D (6 bases). The germline gives CDR1 SGDLS, CDR2 YYNGEE. V was trimmed by 0 bases and J by 7 bases, leaving 11 bases between them. The CDR3 runs 14 residues. The CDR3: CASSVGPGEQPQHF. CDR3 sequence (DNA): TGTGCCAGCAGCGTAGGGCCAGGGGAGCAGCCCCAGCATTTT.

Remarks on this clone: This same CDR3 is encoded by further DNA sequences in the sample. This chain joins TRBV9 and TRBJ1-5; D gene unclear. Per the germline V gene, CDR1 is SGDLS and CDR2 is YYNGEE. V lost 2 bases and J 0 bases, leaving 6 bases between the germline ends. The CDR3 consists of 14 residues. CDR3 sequence: CASSVDSSNQPQHF. The CDR3 DNA follows: TGTGCCAGCAGCGTTGACTCTAGCAATCAGCCCCAGCATTTT.

The chain employs TRBV2 and TRBJ2-1; no reliable D call. The CDR3 extends over 15 amino acids. In germline, CDR1 is SNHLY, CDR2 FYNNEI. Trimming cost V 3 bases and J 6 bases, with 15 bases left between them. The CDR3 bases are TGTGCCAGCAGTGATTCTAGGCGATCTGGCAATGAGCAGTTCTTC. Its protein is CASSDSRRSGNEQFF. Supplemented by reference TRBV2 and TRBJ2-1, the full variable domain reads EPEVTQTPSHQVTQMGQEVILRCVPISNHLYFYWYRQILGQKVEFLVSFYNNEISEKSEIFDDQFSVERPDGSNFTLKIRSTKLEDSAMYFCASSDSRRSGNEQFFGPGTRLTVL.

This clone was seen just once. The chain joins TRBV30 to TRBJ1-6, with D tentatively TRBD1 (5 bases). The CDR3 totals 14 residues. Per germline, CDR1 GTSNPN and CDR2 SVGIG (reference sequence). The V and J ends lost 4 bases and 6 bases respectively, with 13 bases between them. CDR3 in DNA: TGTGCCTGGAATGCGGGGGTCGGTAATTCACCCCTCCACTTT. Translation gives CAWNAGVGNSPLHF.

The rearrangement joins TRBV13 to TRBJ1-3, with D perhaps TRBD1 (6 bases). V was cut by 0 bases and J by 9 bases, with 9 bases left in between. CDR1 and CDR2 (germline): PRHDT, FYEKMQ (reference sequence). The CDR3 extends over 13 amino acids. CDR3 bases: TGTGCCAGCAGCTTAGGGGGACAACGCACCATATATTTT. This sequence encodes CASSLGGQRTIYF.

The V call is TRBV5-6, the J call TRBJ2-5; 9 bases agree with TRBD2. Trimming cost V 4 bases and J 5 bases; bases outside gene matches: 9. The CDR3 totals 15 residues. Per the germline V gene, CDR1 is SGHDT and CDR2 is YYEEEE. CDR3 sequence: CASSGGTSLWETQYF. As DNA, the CDR3 is TGTGCCAGCAGCGGCGGGACTAGCCTTTGGGAGACCCAGTACTTC.